The next 16 T cell receptor beta chains were all read from a single sample in a study of T cell changes during pregnancy in multiple sclerosis. Assay used: immunoSEQ multiplex PCR; TCRdb lists only in-frame clones, some missing. There are about 34,000 clones in the sample; 90% occur only once, and under 15% lies in the top ten. Sequencing was performed on CD8+ T cells from peripheral blood mononuclear cells, taken in the first trimester of pregnancy. The receptors originated from a female donor with multiple sclerosis, enrolled in a pregnancy study.

The chain joins TRBV6-1 to TRBJ2-1; 12 bases are shared with TRBD2. The CDR3 contains 16 residues. V lost 2 bases to trimming and J lost 9 bases; unmatched junction nucleotides: 8. Germline-derived CDR1 and CDR2 are MNHNS and SASEGT. This CDR3 is CASSETLAGGPSEQFF. CDR3 DNA sequence: TGTGCCAGCAGTGAAACCCTAGCGGGAGGGCCGAGTGAGCAGTTCTTC.

The gene calls are TRBV7-9 and TRBJ1-1; D perhaps matches TRBD1 (5 bases). The CDR3 length is 15 residues. CDR1 SEHNR and CDR2 FQNEAQ come from the germline V gene (reference sequence). Trimming removed 6 bases at V and 5 bases at J, with 19 bases between. The CDR3 is CASSSPGTGETEAFF. Here the CDR3 DNA reads TGTGCCAGCAGTAGCCCAGGGACGGGGGAGACTGAAGCTTTCTTT.

The gene calls are TRBV27 and TRBJ1-2, with unresolved D. V was shortened by 0 bases and J by 6 bases, with 14 bases between the two germline ends. Germline-derived CDR1 and CDR2 are MNHEY and SMNVEV (reference sequence). The CDR3 sequence is 15 residues long. The CDR3 sequence is CASSLSGGFSDGYTF. In DNA form, the CDR3 reads TGTGCCAGCAGTTTATCGGGAGGGTTCAGTGATGGCTACACCTTC.

This chain links TRBV7-3 with TRBJ2-1, with 7 bases that match TRBD2. V gave up 5 bases and J gave up 6 bases; unmatched junction bases: 7. CDR3 length: 14 residues. The V gene's germline CDR1 is SGHTA and CDR2 FQGTGA. In DNA, the CDR3 is TGTGCCAGCAGCCGTACTAGCGCCATCAATGAGCAGTTCTTC. It is translated as CASSRTSAINEQFF.

This clone was recorded only once. The chain couples TRBV15 to TRBJ2-7; a possible D gene is TRBD1 (5 bases). The CDR3 is 14 residues long. V was pared by 3 bases and J by 5 bases, with 14 bases between. Germline V gene sequence: CDR1 LNHNV, CDR2 YYDKDF (reference sequence). CDR3 loop: CATSRNRLRHEQYF. The CDR3 DNA sequence: TGTGCCACCAGCAGGAACAGGCTACGGCACGAGCAGTACTTC.

The rearrangement joins TRBV4-2 to TRBJ2-3; 7 bases align to TRBD1. The J segment lost 3 bases and the V segment lost 8 bases, leaving 11 bases of the junction unmatched. The CDR3 totals 15 residues. Germline CDR1 and CDR2: LGHNA and YNFKEQ. The CDR3 DNA sequence: TGTGCCAGCTCGCCTTGGACAGGAGTTACAGATACGCAGTATTTT. Its protein product is CASSPWTGVTDTQYF.

The chain combines TRBV30 with TRBJ2-5, with TRBD1 identical over 7 bases. The CDR3 sequence is 14 residues long. The germline gives CDR1 GTSNPN, CDR2 SVGIG (reference sequence). Losses at the gene ends were 3 bases for V and 4 bases for J; bases not matched to a gene: 8. CDR3 bases: TGTGCCTGGAGCGCTCACAGGGGTTCAGAGACCCAGTACTTC. It specifies CAWSAHRGSETQYF.

The chain is built from TRBV27 and TRBJ2-7; 10 nucleotides match TRBD2. The CDR3 runs 17 residues. The V gene end was trimmed by 6 bases and the J gene end by 5 bases; junction bases not matched to a gene: 16. CDR1 MNHEY and CDR2 SMNVEV come from the germline V gene (reference sequence). CDR3 protein: CASSTRASGSWRDEQYF. The DNA of the CDR3 is TGTGCCAGCAGCACCCGAGCTAGCGGGAGTTGGAGGGACGAGCAGTACTTC.

This chain connects TRBV6-4 to TRBJ1-2; D is undetermined. Deletions cut 0 bases from V and 4 bases from J, with 12 bases between. Germline loops: CDR1 MRHNA, CDR2 SNTAGT. CDR3 length equals 15 residues. The CDR3 nucleotides read TGTGCCAGCAGTGACTCGGAGGGATCGAGCTATGGCTACACCTTC. It codes for CASSDSEGSSYGYTF.

This chain connects TRBV25-1 to TRBJ2-7; 9 bases map to TRBD1. The CDR3 extends over 14 amino acids. V dropped 3 bases and J dropped 2; count of bases not matched to a gene: 2. CDR1 and CDR2 (germline): MGHDK, SYGVNS. CDR3 loop: CASSDRDRAYEQYF. CDR3 nucleotide sequence: TGTGCCAGCAGTGACCGGGACAGGGCCTACGAGCAGTACTTC.

The chain recombines TRBV27 with TRBJ1-5, with D perhaps matching TRBD1 (5 bases). The CDR3 spans 14 residues. Germline CDR1 is MNHEY and CDR2 is SMNVEV (reference sequence). With 6 bases removed from V and 5 bases from J, the gap between germline ends came to 14 bases. As DNA, the CDR3 is TGTGCCAGCAGACCATTTCAGGGCTATCAGCCCCAGCATTTT. Amino acid sequence: CASRPFQGYQPQHF.

Here the CDR3 DNA reads TGTGCCAGCGCTCCTGGGGGGGCGTACTACAATGAGCAGTTCTTC. Protein: CASAPGGAYYNEQFF. V usage is TRBV27 and J usage is TRBJ2-1; weak D call: TRBD2 (7 bases). V dropped 8 bases and J dropped 3 bases, with 17 bases sitting between them. The CDR3 has 15 amino acids. From germline, CDR1 is MNHEY and CDR2 SMNVEV (reference sequence).

This chain uses TRBV5-1 with TRBJ2-5; possible D gene TRBD1, 5 bases. Germline-derived CDR1 and CDR2 are SGHRS and YFSETQ. Trimming shortened V by 0 bases and J by 7 bases, and 10 bases separated the two germline ends. The CDR3 runs 13 residues. CDR3 DNA sequence: TGCGCCAGCAGCTTGGACCCCCAGGGGACCCAGTACTTC. Encoded protein: CASSLDPQGTQYF. The variable domain in full, with the rest retrieved from reference TRBV5-1 and TRBJ2-5, is KAGVTQTPRYLIKTRGQQVTLSCSPISGHRSVSWYQQTPGQGLQFLFEYFSETQRNKGNFPGRFSGRQFSNSRSEMNVSTLELGDSALYLCASSLDPQGTQYFGPGTRLLVL.

The sample holds a few counts of this clone. The J gene is TRBJ1-1, the V gene TRBV7-3, with a weak D call TRBD1 (6 bases). V gave up 5 bases and J gave up 5 bases, with 12 bases separating them. CDR1 is SGHTA and CDR2 is FQGTGA in the germline V gene. This CDR3 has 13 residues. The CDR3 region is CASSPSGATEAFF. As DNA, the CDR3 is TGTGCCAGCAGCCCCTCAGGGGCGACTGAAGCTTTCTTT.

The chain carries TRBV29-1 and TRBJ2-7; 11 bases fit TRBD2. Germline CDR1 is SQVTM and CDR2 is ANQGSEA. This CDR3 has 13 residues. The CDR3 reads CRGLAGGPNEQYF. Written as DNA, the CDR3 is TGCAGGGGTTTAGCGGGAGGGCCGAACGAGCAGTACTTC.

V is TRBV19 and J is TRBJ2-1, with D perhaps TRBD2 (6 bases). The germline V and J ends were trimmed by 4 bases and 15 bases, with 22 bases remaining between them. Germline CDR1 LNHDA, CDR2 SQIVND (reference sequence). The CDR3 is 14 residues long. The CDR3 DNA reads as TGTGCCAGTAGTAACCGGGGGAGTCTTTTAGGAGGGTTCTTC. Translated, it gives CASSNRGSLLGGFF.